This T cell receptor (beta chain) was documented in a study of T-cell memory formation after mild COVID-19. General study findings and limits: Mainly CM and EM harbored the contracting CD4+ clones; mainly EMRA harbored the CD8+ ones. Memory cells collected pre-infection included some clones that later responded, suggesting cross-reactive memory joined.

V trimming: 3 bases; J trimming: 5 bases; junction bases outside the gene matches: 5. There are 14 residues in the CDR3. TCRdb re-called the 5' RACE reads through MiXCR, storing one row per CDR3 protein. The repertoire holds under 300,000 distinct CDR3 sequences, 8.2% seen once, with roughly 22% in the top ten. A remark on this clonotype: Antigen unknown.

The sample consisted of PBMCs or a T cell subset sorted from them (not recorded which). J is TRBJ1-2 and V is TRBV12-3 or TRBV12-4; 8 bases map to TRBD1. The sequence was collected from a young man who had mild COVID-19 (a few samples of this study predate the infection). Cell type and time point are not known. The CDR3 DNA sequence: TGTGCCAGCAGTTTTACAGGGGGTTCGTATGGCTACACCTTC. The encoded protein is CASSFTGGSYGYTF.